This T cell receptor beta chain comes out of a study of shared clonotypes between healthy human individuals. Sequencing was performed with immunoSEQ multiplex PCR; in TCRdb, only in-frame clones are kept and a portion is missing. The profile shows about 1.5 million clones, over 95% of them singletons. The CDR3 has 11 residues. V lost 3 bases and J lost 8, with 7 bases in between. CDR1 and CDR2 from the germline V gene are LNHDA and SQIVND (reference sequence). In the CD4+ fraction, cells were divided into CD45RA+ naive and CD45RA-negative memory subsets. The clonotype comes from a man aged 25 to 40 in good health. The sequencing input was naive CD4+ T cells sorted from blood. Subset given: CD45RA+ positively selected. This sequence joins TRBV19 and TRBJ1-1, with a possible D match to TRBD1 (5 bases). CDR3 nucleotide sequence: TGTGCCAGTAGTATTCACAGGGAAGCTTTCTTT. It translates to CASSIHREAFF.